This entry lists 26 T cell receptor beta chains sequenced from one sample in a study of T-cell memory formation after mild COVID-19. TCRdb fed the 5' RACE reads into MiXCR, producing one record per CDR3 protein. The data show a few hundred thousand distinct CDR3 sequences, approximately 15% seen once. The source material was PBMCs or a T cell subset sorted from them (not recorded which). The receptor set was obtained from a man aged 18 to 29 who had mild COVID-19 (a few samples of this study predate the infection). Cell type and time point are not known.

This chain joins TRBV19 and TRBJ1-1; 8 nucleotides align to TRBD1. The CDR3 covers 13 residues. V lost 2 bases and J lost 11; bases outside the gene matches: 7. Germline lookup yields CDR1 LNHDA and CDR2 SQIVND (reference sequence). CDR3 residues: CASSISGTGGAFF. The DNA for the CDR3 is TGTGCCAGTAGTATATCCGGGACAGGAGGCGCTTTCTTT.

V is TRBV9 and J is TRBJ2-3, with 9 bases identical to TRBD2. The junction had 3 bases not matched to a gene; V was cut back by 0 bases and J by 1 base. The CDR3 extends over 16 amino acids. CDR1 is SGDLS and CDR2 is YYNGEE in the germline V gene. CDR3: CASSVGQRGGTDTQYF. CDR3 bases: TGTGCCAGCAGCGTAGGGCAGCGGGGGGGCACAGATACGCAGTATTTT.

This chain uses TRBV5-6 with TRBJ2-5; 10 nucleotides align to TRBD1. The CDR3 loop spans 15 amino acids. Trimming at V came to 4 bases and at J to 5 bases, leaving 8 bases not matched to a gene. CDR1 is SGHDT and CDR2 is YYEEEE in the germline V gene. The CDR3 DNA follows: TGTGCCAGCAGCAGACAGGGGGCGCGAGGGGAGACCCAGTACTTC. Its protein product is CASSRQGARGETQYF.

This clonotype occurred many times. The chain uses TRBV10-3 and TRBJ1-1; possible D gene TRBD1, 6 bases. Germline V gene sequence: CDR1 ENHRY, CDR2 SYGVKD. The CDR3 totals 13 residues. Trimming removed 3 bases at V and 7 bases at J, with 12 bases between. CDR3 in amino acids: CAISDQGRGEAFF. Written as DNA, the CDR3 is TGTGCCATCAGTGATCAGGGGAGAGGTGAAGCTTTCTTT.

This clonotype was detected only a few times. The CDR3: CASSQLAGSTDTQYF. Written as DNA, the CDR3 is TGTGCCAGCAGCCAACTAGCGGGGAGCACAGATACGCAGTATTTT. The rearrangement links TRBV7-3 to TRBJ2-3, with 10 bases fitting TRBD2. The trim removed 5 bases at V and 0 bases at J, leaving 2 bases unmatched. Germline loops: CDR1 SGHTA, CDR2 FQGTGA. The CDR3 loop spans 15 amino acids.

The chain is built from TRBV4-3 and TRBJ1-3; tentatively, D is TRBD1 (5 bases). Trimming took 0 bases from V and 0 from J, leaving 9 bases between them. The CDR3 spans 16 residues. Germline V gene lookup returns CDR1 LGHNA and CDR2 YSLEER. The DNA of the CDR3 is TGCGCCAGCAGCCAAGATTGGCAGGGCTCTGGAAACACCATATATTTT. It yields the protein CASSQDWQGSGNTIYF.

This clonotype has only a few counts. This chain uses TRBV12-3 or TRBV12-4 with TRBJ2-1, with no clear D. V lost 5 bases, J lost 10 bases, and 12 bases lay in between. The CDR3 spans 12 residues. CDR3 DNA sequence: TGTGCCAGCAGTCTCCCCTCACTGGAGCAGTTCTTC. Encoded protein: CASSLPSLEQFF.

This clonotype has a handful of counts. DNA for the CDR3: TGTGCCAGCAGCTTTGGCACTACCAATGAGCAGTTCTTC. This encodes CASSFGTTNEQFF. This chain uses TRBV5-6 with TRBJ2-1; D unresolved. This CDR3 is 13 amino acids long. Trimming cost V 2 bases and J 6 bases, with 9 bases left between them. Germline assignment: CDR1 SGHDT and CDR2 YYEEEE.

This clonotype occurred a few times. The chain combines TRBV5-1 with TRBJ1-2; D is ambiguous. Between the trimmed V and J ends, which lost 0 bases and 6 bases, there was a span of 15 bases. The V gene's germline CDR1 is SGHRS and CDR2 YFSETQ. This CDR3 is 15 amino acids long. CDR3 DNA sequence: TGCGCCAGCAGCTTGGCCTCTGGGATGTTGAATGGCTACACCTTC. This gives the protein CASSLASGMLNGYTF.

DNA for the CDR3: TGCAGTGCTAGAGATCCGGGACAGTCCTACGAGCAGTACTTC. Amino acid sequence: CSARDPGQSYEQYF. V usage is TRBV20-1 and J usage is TRBJ2-7; 7 nucleotides align to TRBD1. CDR3 length equals 14 residues. Germline V gene lookup returns CDR1 DFQATT and CDR2 SNEGSKA (reference sequence). J gave up 1 base and V 0 bases, and 3 bases lay outside the gene matches.

This clonotype was counted a few times. The J gene is TRBJ2-3, the V gene TRBV12-3 or TRBV12-4, with 9 bases lining up with TRBD2. Trimming removed 4 bases from V and 2 bases from J; junction bases left unmatched: 10. There are 17 residues in the CDR3. The CDR3 here is CASSWALASGDTDTQYF. In DNA, the CDR3 is TGTGCCAGCAGTTGGGCCCTGGCTAGCGGGGACACAGATACGCAGTATTTT.

V usage is TRBV12-3 or TRBV12-4 and J usage is TRBJ2-3, with 13 bases identical to TRBD2. This CDR3 region has 15 residues. The V gene end was trimmed by 5 bases and the J gene end by 8 bases; junction bases not matched to a gene: 7. The CDR3 DNA sequence: TGTGCCAGCAGTCCCACTAGCGGGGGGGCAGTTACGCAGTATTTT. Protein sequence: CASSPTSGGAVTQYF.

This clonotype has more than one count but fewer than ten. This chain links TRBV6-5 with TRBJ2-7; the match to TRBD1 covers 9 bases. Trimming took 6 bases from V and 7 from J; bases not matched to a gene: 7. The V gene's germline CDR1 is MNHEY and CDR2 SVGAGI. The CDR3 runs 13 residues. This CDR3 reads CASRFHRGREQYF. CDR3 nucleotides: TGTGCCAGCAGGTTTCACAGGGGGCGAGAGCAGTACTTC.

The genes are TRBV5-1 and TRBJ1-1; TRBD1 matches 8 bases. J gave up 3 bases and V 0 bases, and 10 bases lay outside the gene matches. This CDR3 is 17 amino acids long. Germline V gene lookup returns CDR1 SGHRS and CDR2 YFSETQ. The CDR3 DNA sequence: TGCGCCAGCAGCTTGGGTTTGGGGACAGGCGTCCACACTGAAGCTTTCTTT. Encoded protein: CASSLGLGTGVHTEAFF.

This clonotype turned up a few times. The chain links TRBV29-1 to TRBJ1-1; D is possibly TRBD1 (6 bases). Germline V CDR1 and CDR2: SQVTM, ANQGSEA. This CDR3 contains 12 residues. V was cut by 4 bases and J by 4 bases, with 10 bases left in between. The CDR3 DNA is TGCAGCGTTGTACAGGGTAGCACTGAAGCTTTCTTT. Protein: CSVVQGSTEAFF.

V gene TRBV2 combines with J gene TRBJ1-1, with D possibly TRBD1 on 5 matching bases. Trimming removed 8 bases from V and 1 base from J, with 14 bases in between. This CDR3 has 14 residues. Germline values: CDR1 SNHLY, CDR2 FYNNEI. CDR3 region: CASGPDGGNTEAFF. Written as DNA, the CDR3 is TGTGCCAGCGGACCGGACGGGGGGAACACTGAAGCTTTCTTT.

A few counts support this clonotype. V usage is TRBV2 and J usage is TRBJ2-1, with 8 positions matching TRBD1. Germline lookup yields CDR1 SNHLY and CDR2 FYNNEI. V was clipped by 6 bases and J by 1 base; unmatched bases: 5. The CDR3 sequence is 15 residues long. CDR3 DNA: TGTGCCAGCAGGCTCCGGACAGGGTCCTACAATGAGCAGTTCTTC. Its protein product is CASRLRTGSYNEQFF.

This clonotype was counted ten times or more. The V and J genes are TRBV20-1 and TRBJ1-4, with TRBD1 matching over 8 bases. This CDR3 spans 11 amino acids. CDR1 is DFQATT and CDR2 is SNEGSKA in the germline V gene (reference sequence). With 5 bases clipped from V and 11 bases from J, the junction kept 4 bases outside the gene matches. The CDR3 nucleotides are TGCAGTGCTTCCCGGACAGGGAAACTGTTTTTT. This translates into CSASRTGKLFF.

The sample holds a few counts of this clonotype. This chain joins TRBV20-1 and TRBJ2-7; 9 positions match TRBD1. The CDR3 runs 18 residues. V was pared by 3 bases and J by 2 bases, with 17 bases of the junction left unmatched. Germline loops: CDR1 DFQATT, CDR2 SNEGSKA (reference sequence). The CDR3 loop is CSASSPQGARLIAYEQYF. The CDR3 DNA reads TGCAGTGCTAGTAGTCCACAGGGGGCCCGACTTATAGCCTACGAGCAGTACTTC.

By sample fraction, this clonotype is medium-sized. The genes are TRBV6-5 and TRBJ2-4; 9 nucleotides match TRBD2. Germline V gene sequence: CDR1 MNHEY, CDR2 SVGAGI. CDR3 size: 15 residues. The CDR3 nucleotides read TGTGCTACGGCGGGGGGGCCGGAGTCCAAAAACATTCAGTACTTC. Residues: CATAGGPESKNIQYF.

This clonotype was observed many times. The chain joins TRBV20-1 to TRBJ1-1; perhaps TRBD1 as D (6 bases). Trimming took off 4 bases at V and 10 bases at J, with 13 bases between the two ends. The germline V gene encodes CDR1 DFQATT and CDR2 SNEGSKA (reference sequence). The CDR3 spans 11 residues. This CDR3 reads CSAKTGFGAFF. For the CDR3, the DNA is TGCAGTGCTAAAACAGGGTTCGGAGCTTTCTTT.

The J gene is TRBJ2-7, the V gene TRBV18, with D maybe TRBD1 (6 bases). The CDR3 totals 12 residues. CDR1 and CDR2 from the germline V gene are KGHSH and LQKENI. V lost 6 bases to trimming and J lost 6 bases, with 12 bases between them. The CDR3 coding sequence is TGTGCCAGCTCTCAAACAGGGCGCGAGCAGTACGTC. It yields the protein CASSQTGREQYV.

This clonotype was detected many times. The V and J genes are TRBV5-1 and TRBJ1-1; 8 positions agree with TRBD1. V lost 3 bases and J lost 4; bases outside the gene matches: 8. This CDR3 region has 15 residues. The germline gives CDR1 SGHRS, CDR2 YFSETQ. CDR3 coding DNA: TGCGCCAGCAGCTCCCAACAGGGGGGGCGCACTGAAGCTTTCTTT. This sequence encodes CASSSQQGGRTEAFF.

This clonotype was observed a few times. The chain recombines TRBV19 with TRBJ1-1, with D hard to call. This CDR3 has 11 residues. Trimming pared 8 bases from V and 6 bases from J, leaving 10 bases between. In germline, CDR1 is LNHDA, CDR2 SQIVND (reference sequence). The CDR3 coding sequence is TGTGCCAGTTGGTTCGACGCTGAAGCTTTCTTT. Amino acid sequence: CASWFDAEAFF.

The V gene is TRBV9, the J gene TRBJ2-7, with D tentatively TRBD1 (6 bases). Germline-derived CDR1 and CDR2 are SGDLS and YYNGEE. Between the trimmed V and J ends, which lost 4 bases and 5 bases, there was a span of 19 bases. The CDR3 is 15 residues long. CDR3 nucleotides: TGTGCCAGCAGCCCATTCTCAGGGGCCCCTGACGAGCAGTACTTC. Protein: CASSPFSGAPDEQYF.

The V call is TRBV5-5, the J call TRBJ2-5; D is uncertain. CDR1 and CDR2 (germline): SGHKS, YYEKEE (reference sequence). This CDR3 comprises 15 residues. V was shortened by 0 bases and J by 1 base, with 10 bases between the two germline ends. CDR3 bases: TGTGCCAGCAGCTTGGTTCCACAGCCCCAAGAGACCCAGTACTTC. Amino acids: CASSLVPQPQETQYF.